Described below is a single TCR beta chain sequence and its context. No antigen is known for it. These data are taken from a study of Graves' ophthalmopathy and Graves' hyperthyroidism. General study results and limits: Built on 13 signatures, a model told ophthalmopathy apart from stable hyperthyroidism with approximately 85% sensitivity and over 80% specificity.

Amplified TCR beta CDR3 regions were obtained using RNA transcripts as template. First-round RT-PCR with HTBI primers preceded a second-round multiplex PCR. TCRdb re-derived calls from the multiplex PCR reads in MiXCR, one entry per CDR3 protein. This sample has some 350,000 distinct CDR3 sequences, with approximately 18% found just once. The germline V and J ends were trimmed by 3 bases and 10 bases, with 19 bases remaining between them. The CDR3 is made up of 13 amino acids. Germline lookup yields CDR1 DFQATT and CDR2 SNEGSKA (reference sequence). This chain connects TRBV20-1 to TRBJ2-7; the D is unclear. The specimen was peripheral blood. The clonotype was recovered from an adult woman with stable Graves' hyperthyroidism. The DNA of the CDR3 is TGCAGTGCTAGGCGCGTAGGGCCGATCGATCAGTACTTC. It specifies CSARRVGPIDQYF.